This is a list of T cell receptor beta chains from one sample in a study of beta chain features in type 1 diabetes. Clones were sequenced by immunoSEQ multiplex PCR, and TCRdb holds only the in-frame ones, with some missing. This repertoire shows fewer than 300,000 clones, about a tenth found once; its top ten account for 0.017%. Sequencing input: naive CD4+ T cells from blood. The receptors come from a man younger than 45 with type 1 diabetes. Both conserved end residues are part of each CDR3. The order of the fields is clone size, V gene, D gene, J gene, CDR3 DNA, CDR3 protein. A D gene is named only where the DNA matches it firmly. Size is omitted from some rows. Given values are once, few, many or a class for expanded clones.

few	TRBV7-2	TRBD1	TRBJ1-5	TGTGCCAGCAGCATGCCATCCGGGACAGGTGGCAATCAGCCCCAGCATTTT	CASSMPSGTGGNQPQHF
NA	TRBV5-1	NA	TRBJ2-5	TGCGCCAGCAGCTTGGTAGGGACACCTAAAGAGACCCAGTACTTC	CASSLVGTPKETQYF
few	TRBV29-1	TRBD2	TRBJ2-3	TGCAGCCTGTTTCAGGGACTAGCGGGGGCAGATACGCAGTATTTT	CSLFQGLAGADTQYF
few	TRBV11-2	TRBD1	TRBJ2-4	TGTGCCAGCAGCCCACTCAAAGACAGGGGGCATCACATTCAGTACTTC	CASSPLKDRGHHIQYF
NA	TRBV7-9	NA	TRBJ2-3	TGTGCCAGCAGCTTAGTGTCAGGGTCCAAAGATACGCAGTATTTT	CASSLVSGSKDTQYF
NA	TRBV9	NA	TRBJ2-3	TGTGCCAGCAGCGTAGTACCGGGTACGCAGTATTTT	CASSVVPGTQYF
NA	TRBV14	TRBD1	TRBJ1-2	TGTGCCAGCAGCCACCTTGGACAGGGCCTAATTGGCTACACCTTC	CASSHLGQGLIGYTF
few	TRBV5-8	NA	TRBJ2-5	TGTGCCAGCAGACGCAAAGGGGGTAAAGAGACCCAGTACTTC	CASRRKGGKETQYF
NA	TRBV29-1	TRBD1	TRBJ1-1	TGCAGCGTTGTTCTGCAGGGGGCCACCACTGAAGCTTTCTTT	CSVVLQGATTEAFF
NA	TRBV29-1	TRBD2	TRBJ2-1	TGCAGCGTTGAAAGGCTAGCGGGGGGCCGTGATGAGCAGTTCTTC	CSVERLAGGRDEQFF
NA	TRBV6-6	TRBD1	TRBJ1-5	TGTGCCAGCAGCATTAGACAGGGGGCGGGCAATCAGCCCCAGCATTTT	CASSIRQGAGNQPQHF
NA	TRBV18	TRBD1	TRBJ1-5	TGTGCCAGCTCTCAAGGACAGGGCGGGAACAATCAGCCCCAGCATTTT	CASSQGQGGNNQPQHF